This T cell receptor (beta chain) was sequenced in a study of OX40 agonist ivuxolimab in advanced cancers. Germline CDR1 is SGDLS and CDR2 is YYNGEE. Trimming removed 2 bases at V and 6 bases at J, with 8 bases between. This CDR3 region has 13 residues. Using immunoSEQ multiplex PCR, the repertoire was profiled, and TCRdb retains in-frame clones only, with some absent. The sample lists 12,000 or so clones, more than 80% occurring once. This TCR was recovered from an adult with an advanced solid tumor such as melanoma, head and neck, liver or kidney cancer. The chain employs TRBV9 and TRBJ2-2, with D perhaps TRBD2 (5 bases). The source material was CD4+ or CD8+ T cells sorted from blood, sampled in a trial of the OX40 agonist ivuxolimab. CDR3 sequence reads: CASSVPSSGELFF. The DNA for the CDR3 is TGTGCCAGCAGCGTGCCTAGCTCCGGGGAGCTGTTTTTT.